This T cell receptor beta chain was observed in a study of T-cell memory formation after mild COVID-19. TCRdb re-derived calls from the 5' RACE reads in MiXCR, one entry per CDR3 protein. The table has roughly 560,000 distinct CDR3 sequences, around 21% seen once. This clonotype was counted between two and nine times. V lost 4 bases to trimming and J lost 7 bases, with 11 bases between them. Germline V gene sequence: CDR1 MGHRA, CDR2 YSYEKL. This CDR3 contains 14 residues. This TCR was recovered from an adult woman who had mild COVID-19 (a few samples of this study predate the infection). Cell type and time point are not known. The V call is TRBV4-1, the J call TRBJ1-6; D uncertain. Sequenced sample: PBMCs or a T cell subset sorted from them (not recorded which). The CDR3 loop reads CASSRNFGNSPLHF. CDR3 DNA: TGCGCCAGCAGCCGCAACTTCGGGAATTCACCCCTCCACTTT.